The 25 T cell receptor beta chains presented below share a single source sample, sequenced in a study of T cell responses to AZD1222 COVID-19 vaccine (dated by TCRdb to about 2021). Per the publication, the time point label means: about 28 days (+/-7) after the second vaccine dose. The treatment or condition label here, explained by the study, means: meningococcal conjugate vaccine given as trial control. Library creation used the immunoSEQ multiplex PCR assay. Imported from immuneACCESS, the table was reduced by TCRdb to in-frame sequences with V and J called. These copies leave out some clones; in studies compared against another copy, an unresolved V gene accounts for under half, and the cause of the remainder is not known. The sample table contains around 140,000 clones; only one count was recorded for 85% of them. The biggest ten clones account for approximately 8% of the sample. The material sequenced was peripheral blood, taken 28 days after the second dose of the MenACWY control vaccine. These receptor sequences come from an adult who received the MenACWY meningococcal vaccine as a control.

The genes are TRBV6-5 and TRBJ1-2; TRBD1 aligns across 9 bases. The J segment lost 5 bases and the V segment lost 7 bases, leaving 11 bases of the junction unmatched. This CDR3 spans 15 amino acids. Germline-derived CDR1 and CDR2 are MNHEY and SVGAGI. CDR3 residues: CASINLGQGFYGYTF. The CDR3, as DNA: TGTGCCAGCATTAACCTAGGACAGGGGTTTTATGGCTACACCTTC.

The J gene is TRBJ2-2, the V gene TRBV4-1; tentatively, D is TRBD1 or TRBD2 (6 bases each). Germline CDR1 is MGHRA and CDR2 is YSYEKL. The CDR3 covers 15 residues. The V gene lost 0 bases and the J gene lost 5 bases, with 10 bases spanning the gap. In nucleotides, the CDR3 is TGCGCCAGCAGCCAAGATGGGGGGCGAACCGGGGAGCTGTTTTTT. As protein: CASSQDGGRTGELFF.

The genes are TRBV5-1 and TRBJ2-2; TRBD2 aligns across 14 bases. CDR3 length equals 16 residues. Germline V gene lookup returns CDR1 SGHRS and CDR2 YFSETQ. V dropped 4 bases and J dropped 6; count of bases not matched to a gene: 5. The CDR3 is CASSVGLAGDPGELFF. In DNA form, the CDR3 reads TGCGCCAGCAGCGTGGGACTAGCGGGGGACCCCGGGGAGCTGTTTTTT. Full variable domain (remainder filled in from reference TRBV5-1 and TRBJ2-2): KAGVTQTPRYLIKTRGQQVTLSCSPISGHRSVSWYQQTPGQGLQFLFEYFSETQRNKGNFPGRFSGRQFSNSRSEMNVSTLELGDSALYLCASSVGLAGDPGELFFGEGSRLTVL.

The V call is TRBV19, the J call TRBJ2-7; tentatively, D is TRBD2 (6 bases). Trimming stripped 5 bases from V and 3 bases from J, with 17 bases between. CDR1 LNHDA and CDR2 SQIVND come from the germline V gene (reference sequence). The CDR3 extends over 15 amino acids. The DNA for the CDR3 is TGTGCCAGTAGTGACCCCCGGGACTCCAGCTACGAGCAGTACTTC. Translated, it gives CASSDPRDSSYEQYF.

This clone was recorded once. This chain connects TRBV18 to TRBJ1-1, with 10 bases fitting TRBD1. The CDR3 runs 15 residues. Germline V lookup: CDR1 KGHSH, CDR2 LQKENI. The ends lost 3 bases at V and 7 bases at J; junction bases unmatched: 8. CDR3 nucleotide sequence: TGTGCCAGCTCACCGTCCGGGACAGGGGCTTTTGAAGCTTTCTTT. Encoded protein: CASSPSGTGAFEAFF.

This rearrangement joins TRBV10-2 to TRBJ1-5; no clear D. Germline assignment: CDR1 WSHSY and CDR2 SAAADI. This CDR3 region has 12 residues. Trimming stripped 6 bases from V and 1 base from J, with 4 bases between. The CDR3 DNA sequence: TGCGCCAGCAGGGCGAGCAATCAGCCCCAGCATTTT. It translates to CASRASNQPQHF.

As concerns this clone: One junction end does not reproduce the germline sequence, and a read error may be involved. The V and J genes are TRBV7-7 and TRBJ2-1, with 9 bases that match TRBD2. The germline gives CDR1 SSHAT, CDR2 FNYEAQ (reference sequence). This CDR3 is 17 amino acids long. The CDR3: CASSSLGISGSSGEQFF. The CDR3 region has the DNA TGTGCTAGCAGCTCCTTAGGTATTAGCGGGAGTAGCGGTGAGCAGTTCTTC. Looking up the rest from reference TRBV7-7 and TRBJ2-1 gives the full variable domain: GAGVSQSPRYKVTKRGQDVTLRCDPISSHATLYWYQQALGQGPEFLTYFNYEAQPDKSGLPSDRFSAERPEGSISTLTIQRTEQRDSAMYRCASSSLGISGSSGEQFFGPGTRLTVL.

CDR3 protein: CASSDLGRGFTDTQYF. The CDR3 coding sequence is TGTGCCAGCAGCGACCTTGGTAGAGGGTTCACAGATACGCAGTATTTT. The chain uses TRBV5-6 and TRBJ2-3; maybe TRBD2 (5 bases). This CDR3 spans 16 amino acids. V was pared by 4 bases and J by 2 bases, with 17 bases between. Germline CDR1 reads SGHDT; CDR2 reads YYEEEE.

As DNA, the CDR3 is TGTGCCAGCACCCCGGGTAATAATCAGCCCCAGCATTTT. Amino acid sequence: CASTPGNNQPQHF. This rearrangement joins TRBV6-5 to TRBJ1-5; no clear D. This CDR3 has 13 amino acids. Deletions cut 7 bases from V and 4 bases from J, with 11 bases between. Germline loops: CDR1 MNHEY, CDR2 SVGAGI.

The chain combines TRBV28 with TRBJ2-7; no firm D call. Germline CDR1 is MDHEN and CDR2 is SYDVKM. Trimming pared 5 bases from V and 2 bases from J, leaving 10 bases between. This CDR3 is built from 13 residues. The CDR3 spells CASSPDGAYEQYV. The CDR3 nucleotides read TGTGCCAGCAGTCCGGACGGAGCCTACGAGCAGTACGTC.

V and J are TRBV9 and TRBJ1-2; D gene unclear. This CDR3 comprises 16 residues. Germline CDR1 is SGDLS and CDR2 is YYNGEE. The V end lost 3 bases, the J end lost 4 bases, and 19 bases lay between the germline ends. The CDR3 region is CASSAGLQLPSYGYTF. CDR3 sequence (DNA): TGTGCCAGCAGCGCCGGCCTACAACTCCCATCCTATGGCTACACCTTC. Variable domain in full (rest from reference TRBV9 and TRBJ1-2): DSGVTQTPKHLITATGQRVTLRCSPRSGDLSVYWYQQSLDQGLQFLIQYYNGEERAKGNILERFSAQQFPDLHSELNLSSLELGDSALYFCASSAGLQLPSYGYTFGSGTRLTVV.

The CDR3 nucleotides are TGTGCCAGCTCACCACTTAGACAGGGTCGAAGCACAGATACGCAGTATTTT. Encoded protein: CASSPLRQGRSTDTQYF. The chain carries TRBV18 and TRBJ2-3; TRBD1 aligns across 7 bases. Trimming took 1 base from V and 0 from J; bases not matched to a gene: 7. From germline, CDR1 is KGHSH and CDR2 LQKENI. The CDR3 spans 17 residues.

The gene calls are TRBV2 and TRBJ1-4; a possible D gene is TRBD1 (5 bases). Trimming cost V 7 bases and J 4 bases, with 16 bases left between them. The CDR3 is made up of 15 amino acids. CDR1 SNHLY and CDR2 FYNNEI come from the germline V gene. Here the CDR3 DNA reads TGTGCCAGCAAGGGAAACCAGGGTATTAATGAAAAACTGTTTTTT. This translates into CASKGNQGINEKLFF.

V is TRBV28 and J is TRBJ1-3; D is unresolved. In germline, CDR1 is MDHEN, CDR2 SYDVKM. The length of the CDR3 is 14 residues. V was cut by 7 bases and J by 4 bases, with 14 bases left in between. CDR3 amino acids: CASIRSSGGNTIYF. The CDR3 nucleotides are TGTGCCAGCATCCGGTCGTCGGGCGGAAACACCATATATTTT. The entire variable domain, with the rest obtained from reference TRBV28 and TRBJ1-3, is as follows: DVKVTQSSRYLVKRTGEKVFLECVQDMDHENMFWYRQDPGLGLRLIYFSYDVKMKEKGDIPEGYSVSREKKERFSLILESASTNQTSMYLCASIRSSGGNTIYFGEGSWLTVV.

V usage is TRBV7-3 and J usage is TRBJ2-7; 7 bases agree with TRBD2. V shed 2 bases, J shed 6 bases, and the junction held 13 bases outside the gene matches. Germline CDR1 is SGHTA and CDR2 is FQGTGA. This CDR3 contains 16 residues. CDR3 residues: CASSLHPGRGGFEQYF. CDR3 sequence (DNA): TGTGCCAGCAGCTTACATCCGGGACGCGGGGGATTCGAGCAGTACTTC.

The V and J genes are TRBV5-1 and TRBJ1-3, with D perhaps TRBD1 (5 bases). This CDR3 has 14 residues. The V gene lost 3 bases and the J gene lost 6 bases, with 13 bases spanning the gap. From germline, CDR1 is SGHRS and CDR2 YFSETQ. The CDR3 nucleotides are TGCGCCAGCAGCTCCCCGGACATTTTAAACACCATATATTTT. It translates to CASSSPDILNTIYF.

The chain recombines TRBV2 with TRBJ2-2, with D perhaps matching TRBD2 (5 bases). The CDR3 sequence is 15 residues long. The ends were cut back, 4 bases at V and 3 bases at J, with 12 bases in the middle. Germline lookup yields CDR1 SNHLY and CDR2 FYNNEI. The CDR3 loop is CASSGRGFYTGELFF. As DNA, the CDR3 is TGTGCCAGCAGTGGTAGAGGGTTTTACACCGGGGAGCTGTTTTTT.

In this sample, this clone turned up a few times. This sequence joins TRBV27 and TRBJ1-5, with D hard to call. Looked up from germline, CDR1 is MNHEY and CDR2 is SMNVEV (reference sequence). Trimming took 5 bases from V and 5 from J, leaving 7 bases between them. The CDR3 is 12 amino acids. CDR3 region: CASSKLDQPQHF. The CDR3 bases are TGTGCCAGCAGTAAGCTTGATCAGCCCCAGCATTTT.

Here the CDR3 reads CASSSGTGVGIQYF. CDR3 nucleotide sequence: TGCGCCAGCAGCTCAGGGACAGGCGTTGGCATTCAGTACTTC. The chain links TRBV5-1 to TRBJ2-4; TRBD1 matches 8 bases. The V and J ends lost 3 bases and 9 bases, in that order; junction bases with no gene match: 8. The CDR3 is 14 residues long. CDR1 is SGHRS, CDR2 YFSETQ, per germline.

The rearrangement joins TRBV7-7 to TRBJ1-4, with D possibly being TRBD1 (5 bases). The germline V gene has CDR1 SSHAT and CDR2 FNYEAQ (reference sequence). This CDR3 has 13 amino acids. V lost 8 bases and J lost 8, with 15 bases in between. For the CDR3, the DNA is TGTGCCAGCGCGAGGGGTTTAGGAGAAAAACTGTTTTTT. Translating it yields CASARGLGEKLFF. Using reference TRBV7-7 and TRBJ1-4 for the parts outside the CDR3, the full variable domain is GAGVSQSPRYKVTKRGQDVTLRCDPISSHATLYWYQQALGQGPEFLTYFNYEAQPDKSGLPSDRFSAERPEGSISTLTIQRTEQRDSAMYRCASARGLGEKLFFGSGTQLSVL.

The CDR3 loop reads CASSSVGGLGQPQHF. The CDR3 nucleotides are TGTGCCAGCAGTTCCGTAGGGGGGCTGGGTCAGCCCCAGCATTTT. The rearrangement links TRBV6-5 to TRBJ1-5; TRBD1 is a possible D gene (6 bases). Germline assignment: CDR1 MNHEY and CDR2 SVGAGI. V lost 4 bases and J 6 bases, leaving 16 bases between the germline ends. The CDR3 contains 15 residues.

V and J are TRBV18 and TRBJ1-2; TRBD1 matches at 8 bases. V was pared by 2 bases and J by 7 bases, with 12 bases of the junction left unmatched. Germline V gene lookup returns CDR1 KGHSH and CDR2 LQKENI. CDR3 length equals 16 residues. The chain's CDR3 is CASSPKSTGGFAGYTF. CDR3 nucleotide sequence: TGTGCCAGCTCACCAAAAAGCACAGGGGGGTTCGCTGGCTACACCTTC.

The rearrangement links TRBV10-2 to TRBJ2-2; 10 bases are a match to TRBD2. V gave up 7 bases and J gave up 0 bases; unmatched junction bases: 11. The CDR3 totals 18 residues. In germline, CDR1 is WSHSY, CDR2 SAAADI. This CDR3 is CASNRERGGHPNTGELFF. CDR3 sequence (DNA): TGCGCCAGCAATCGGGAGCGGGGGGGCCACCCGAACACCGGGGAGCTGTTTTTT.

The rearrangement uses TRBV19 and TRBJ1-2; TRBD1 agrees at 7 bases. Per the germline V gene, CDR1 is LNHDA and CDR2 is SQIVND (reference sequence). This CDR3 is 14 amino acids long. Trimming cost V 3 bases and J 3 bases; bases outside gene matches: 4. Here the CDR3 reads CASSMGTGDYGYTF. The CDR3 nucleotides read TGTGCCAGTAGTATGGGTACAGGGGACTATGGCTACACCTTC.

The chain has TRBV18 and TRBJ2-1; 7 nucleotides align to TRBD1. From germline, CDR1 is KGHSH and CDR2 LQKENI. This CDR3 has 15 residues. The trim removed 3 bases at V and 2 bases at J, leaving 4 bases unmatched. The CDR3 is CASSPPGTAYNEQFF. The CDR3 DNA is TGTGCCAGCTCACCCCCCGGGACAGCCTACAATGAGCAGTTCTTC.